These 2 T cell receptor beta chains originate from one sample sequenced in a study of blood T cell repertoires in COVID-19. The protocol was immunoSEQ multiplex PCR, while the TCRdb copy is restricted to in-frame clones and leaves out a portion. The sample lists over 130,000 clones; 65% to 85% were seen once. The sequenced sample consisted of peripheral blood. These receptors were taken from a human donor in a cohort sampled during active COVID-19.

The chain recombines TRBV5-1 with TRBJ1-1; TRBD1 matches at 7 bases. The trim removed 5 bases at V and 5 bases at J, leaving 18 bases unmatched. There are 17 residues in the CDR3. Germline assignment: CDR1 SGHRS and CDR2 YFSETQ. The CDR3: CASSYAGTDALGTEAFF. The CDR3 bases are TGCGCCAGCAGTTACGCCGGGACAGATGCCCTAGGAACTGAAGCTTTCTTT.

The genes are TRBV19 and TRBJ2-1; TRBD2 matches 8 bases. This CDR3 region has 17 residues. The germline V gene has CDR1 LNHDA and CDR2 SQIVND (reference sequence). J gave up 0 bases and V 5 bases, and 9 bases lay outside the gene matches. The chain's CDR3 is CASSLLAGPNSYNEQFF. Here the CDR3 DNA reads TGTGCCAGTAGTCTCCTAGCGGGTCCGAACTCCTACAATGAGCAGTTCTTC.